This T cell receptor beta chain was sequenced during a study of blood T cells in healthy people across ages. Next came a second PCR, run for about 7 to 12 cycles, which used a sample-barcoded 5' primer along with a J-beta primer mix. TCRdb independently ran MiXCR on the 5' RACE reads; one entry per CDR3 protein. The table lists over 950,000 distinct CDR3 sequences, around two fifths of them singletons. The germline CDR1 and CDR2 sequences are ENHRY and SYGVKD. After removal of 6 bases from V and 3 bases from J, the junction contained 5 bases not matched to a gene. The CDR3 extends over 14 amino acids.

The sequence came from a man between 18 and 35 years old in good health. The V call is TRBV10-3, the J call TRBJ1-5; TRBD1 aligns across 7 bases. The sample consisted of blood. CDR3 protein: CAIRGGQPNQPQHF. CDR3 nucleotide sequence: TGTGCCATCAGGGGGGGACAGCCCAATCAGCCCCAGCATTTT.